A single sample gave rise to the 31 T cell receptor beta chains below, sequenced in a study of blood T cell repertoires in COVID-19. Profiling relied on immunoSEQ multiplex PCR, and the TCRdb table lists in-frame clones only, not all of them. The data contain approximately 380,000 clones, roughly nine tenths of them singletons. Sequencing used PBMCs or T cells enriched from blood (not recorded which). The receptor set was obtained from a woman aged 40 to 50 who had been exposed to COVID-19.

This clone came up once. The J gene is TRBJ1-2, the V gene TRBV5-6, with TRBD1 matching over 8 bases. CDR1 and CDR2 (germline): SGHDT, YYEEEE. The CDR3 loop spans 15 amino acids. V lost 3 bases, J lost 4 bases, and 8 bases stayed unmatched. The chain's CDR3 is CASSSRGRGSYGYTF. CDR3 coding DNA: TGTGCCAGCAGCTCCAGGGGGCGTGGTAGCTATGGCTACACCTTC.

This clone is a singleton in its sample. This chain links TRBV6-6 with TRBJ1-6; no clear D gene. From germline, CDR1 is MNHNY and CDR2 SVGAGI (reference sequence). There are 12 residues in the CDR3. The V end was cut by 1 base, the J end by 7 bases, with 2 bases between. In DNA, the CDR3 is TGTGCCAGCAGTTACTTAAATTCACCCCTCCACTTT. Encoded protein: CASSYLNSPLHF.

This chain links TRBV18 with TRBJ1-1, with D maybe TRBD1 (5 bases). V was cut by 1 base and J by 4 bases, with 10 bases left in between. This CDR3 has 14 residues. Looked up from germline, CDR1 is KGHSH and CDR2 is LQKENI. CDR3: CASSPLAGLTEAFF. The CDR3 DNA reads TGTGCCAGCTCACCACTAGCGGGGCTCACTGAAGCTTTCTTT.

This clone was counted once. This sequence joins TRBV5-8 and TRBJ2-6; D is possibly TRBD2 (7 bases). The germline CDR1 and CDR2 sequences are SGHTS and YDEGEE. Trimming left V 5 bases short and J 0 bases short, with 12 bases between. There are 16 residues in the CDR3. The CDR3 loop reads CASSLRGGSGANVLTF. In DNA, the CDR3 is TGTGCCAGCAGTTTAAGGGGGGGCTCTGGGGCCAACGTCCTGACTTTC.

V gene TRBV12-2 combines with J gene TRBJ1-2; the table's D call TRBD1 went unverified against the DNA. TRBV12-2 is given as a pseudogene. The CDR3 has 15 residues. For the CDR3, the DNA is TGTGCAAGTCACCAACAGGTAAGAGATAACTATGGCTACACCTTC. Translating gives CASHQQVRDNYGYTF.

The V gene is TRBV2, the J gene TRBJ2-5; TRBD2 matches 10 bases. The CDR3 covers 15 residues. Looked up from germline, CDR1 is SNHLY and CDR2 is FYNNEI. Trimming cost V 5 bases and J 1 base; bases outside gene matches: 4. The CDR3 nucleotides read TGTGCCAGCAGTATAGGACTAGCGGCCCAAGAGACCCAGTACTTC. It yields the protein CASSIGLAAQETQYF.

The chain couples TRBV19 to TRBJ2-1, with TRBD2 as a possible D gene (6 bases). Germline V lookup: CDR1 LNHDA, CDR2 SQIVND (reference sequence). V shed 3 bases and J shed 5 bases, with 17 bases lying between them. CDR3 length: 16 residues. The CDR3 region is CASSIVWGVRDNEQFF. As DNA, the CDR3 is TGTGCCAGTAGTATTGTGTGGGGGGTTCGTGACAATGAGCAGTTCTTC.

This chain links TRBV27 with TRBJ2-1; 9 bases match TRBD1. J lost 6 bases, V lost 5 bases, and 8 bases had no gene match. CDR3 length: 15 amino acids. Germline CDR1 and CDR2: MNHEY and SMNVEV (reference sequence). CDR3 sequence: CASSPGQGLGNEQFF. As DNA, the CDR3 is TGTGCCAGCAGTCCAGGACAGGGGCTGGGCAATGAGCAGTTCTTC.

The chain is built from TRBV30 and TRBJ1-1, with a possible D match to TRBD1 (6 bases). Deletions cut 1 base from V and 7 bases from J, with 19 bases between. The CDR3 covers 15 residues. Germline CDR1 GTSNPN, CDR2 SVGIG (reference sequence). The chain's CDR3 is CAWSGSGEPLNEAFF. Written as DNA, the CDR3 is TGTGCCTGGAGTGGTTCAGGGGAGCCCCTAAATGAAGCTTTCTTT.

The chain couples TRBV28 to TRBJ1-2; 8 bases map to TRBD1. The germline gives CDR1 MDHEN, CDR2 SYDVKM. V was pared by 7 bases and J by 6 bases, with 7 bases of the junction left unmatched. The CDR3 spans 13 residues. The CDR3 DNA follows: TGTGCCAGCATTCAGGGGGCGCTGAATGGCTACACCTTC. It translates to CASIQGALNGYTF.

With regard to this clone: Other DNA sequences from this sample encode an identical CDR3 as well. The rearrangement joins TRBV5-1 to TRBJ1-1; 8 bases fit TRBD1. V lost 4 bases and J lost 10; bases outside the gene matches: 6. CDR1 and CDR2 from the germline V gene are SGHRS and YFSETQ. The CDR3 extends over 12 amino acids. CDR3 in DNA: TGCGCCAGCAGCCTAGGACAGGGACGAGCTTTCTTT. It yields the protein CASSLGQGRAFF. Together with reference TRBV5-1 and TRBJ1-1, the CDR3 gives the full variable domain: KAGVTQTPRYLIKTRGQQVTLSCSPISGHRSVSWYQQTPGQGLQFLFEYFSETQRNKGNFPGRFSGRQFSNSRSEMNVSTLELGDSALYLCASSLGQGRAFFGQGTRLTVV.

The chain joins TRBV7-2 to TRBJ1-6, with TRBD1 identical over 10 bases. The V gene's germline CDR1 is SGHTA and CDR2 FQGNSA. V gave up 5 bases and J gave up 8 bases; unmatched junction bases: 6. This CDR3 has 15 amino acids. Here the CDR3 reads CASSLPTGGHSPLHF. CDR3 DNA sequence: TGTGCCAGCAGCCTACCGACAGGGGGCCATTCACCCCTCCACTTT.

This clone was seen a handful of times. The gene calls are TRBV9 and TRBJ1-4; no definite D call. Germline-derived CDR1 and CDR2 are SGDLS and YYNGEE. The CDR3 runs 14 residues. V was cut by 0 bases and J by 4 bases, with 7 bases left in between. In DNA form, the CDR3 reads TGTGCCAGCAGCGTAGGGACTGGTAATGAAAAACTGTTTTTT. Its protein product is CASSVGTGNEKLFF.

This chain links TRBV30 with TRBJ1-1, with 11 bases identical to TRBD1. Germline V gene lookup returns CDR1 GTSNPN and CDR2 SVGIG (reference sequence). This CDR3 region has 16 residues. J gave up 5 bases and V 0 bases, and 8 bases lay outside the gene matches. The CDR3, as DNA: TGTGCCTGGAGTGTCGCTCGGACAGGGGGCAGAACTGAAGCTTTCTTT. Encoded protein: CAWSVARTGGRTEAFF.

This chain's CDR3 is CASSPGLPNTEAFF. The CDR3 DNA sequence: TGTGCCAGCAGCCCTGGACTCCCGAACACTGAAGCTTTCTTT. This chain connects TRBV7-9 to TRBJ1-1; D not resolved. The CDR3 has 14 residues. V was clipped by 5 bases and J by 1 base, with 11 bases between them. The germline gives CDR1 SEHNR, CDR2 FQNEAQ (reference sequence).

The chain is built from TRBV9 and TRBJ1-2; TRBD1 agrees at 7 bases. The CDR3 totals 15 residues. Per germline, CDR1 SGDLS and CDR2 YYNGEE. Germline trimming cut 4 bases from V and 2 bases from J; bases unmatched to any gene: 8. CDR3 sequence: CASSPHRGKNYGYTF. Here the CDR3 DNA reads TGTGCCAGCAGCCCACACAGGGGAAAGAACTATGGCTACACCTTC.

The rearrangement uses TRBV5-1 and TRBJ1-2, with D maybe TRBD1 (6 bases). Germline assignment: CDR1 SGHRS and CDR2 YFSETQ. CDR3 size: 16 residues. V lost 0 bases and J lost 2, with 14 bases in between. In nucleotides, the CDR3 is TGCGCCAGCAGCTTGGCCGTAAGACAGGACAACTATGGCTACACCTTC. As protein: CASSLAVRQDNYGYTF.

The chain recombines TRBV7-8 with TRBJ1-3, with D possibly TRBD1 on 6 matching bases. V was trimmed by 5 bases and J by 1 base, leaving 18 bases between them. Germline V CDR1 and CDR2: SGHVS, FQNEAQ. The CDR3 is 17 amino acids. In nucleotides, the CDR3 is TGTGCCAGCAGCCTAATGCGAACAGGGAAATCTGGAAACACCATATATTTT. This translates into CASSLMRTGKSGNTIYF.

V gene TRBV23-1 combines with J gene TRBJ2-2; tentative D call: TRBD1 (6 bases). TRBV23-1 is an ORF, with its function uncertain. V was clipped by 3 bases and J by 2 bases, with 19 bases between them. The CDR3 sequence is 18 residues long. The CDR3 bases are TGCGCCAGCAGTCACCCCGGGACAAGGGCCCGCAACACCGGGGAGCTGTTTTTT. The encoded protein is CASSHPGTRARNTGELFF.

The chain joins TRBV27 to TRBJ2-5, with D possibly TRBD2 on 6 matching bases. The CDR3 spans 14 residues. The germline CDR1 and CDR2 sequences are MNHEY and SMNVEV (reference sequence). V was pared by 6 bases and J by 2 bases, with 13 bases between. CDR3 protein: CASSPLAPQETQYF. The CDR3 DNA reads as TGTGCCAGCAGCCCACTAGCTCCACAAGAGACCCAGTACTTC.

The chain uses TRBV19 and TRBJ2-3; no clear D gene. V lost 6 bases to trimming and J lost 3 bases, with 19 bases between them. Germline assignment: CDR1 LNHDA and CDR2 SQIVND (reference sequence). The CDR3 sequence is 16 residues long. This CDR3 is CASRLSASAVTDTQYF. DNA for the CDR3: TGTGCCAGTAGACTTTCGGCGAGCGCTGTGACAGATACGCAGTATTTT.

A single count supports this clone. The chain is built from TRBV3-1 (or the pseudogene TRBV3-2) and TRBJ1-3, with a tentative D call TRBD1 (5 bases). The CDR3 covers 17 residues. Germline V gives CDR1 LGHDT, CDR2 YNNKEL (reference sequence). Trimming took off 1 base at V and 0 bases at J, with 13 bases between the two ends. CDR3 nucleotide sequence: TGTGCCAGCAGCCAAGTCGGGGGTCGAGTCTCTGGAAACACCATATATTTT. Its protein is CASSQVGGRVSGNTIYF.

This rearrangement joins TRBV19 to TRBJ2-2; 7 bases map to TRBD1. This CDR3 is 16 amino acids long. Per germline, CDR1 LNHDA and CDR2 SQIVND (reference sequence). With 1 base clipped from V and 13 bases from J, the junction kept 15 bases outside the gene matches. CDR3 coding DNA: TGTGCCAGTAGTATAGGGCCACAGGGGTCCAGCAGCCTGCTGTTTTTT. This gives the protein CASSIGPQGSSSLLFF.

CDR3 nucleotides: TGTGCCAGCAGCCAGACAGGGCCTGGAAACACCATATATTTT. It is translated as CASSQTGPGNTIYF. V usage is TRBV9 and J usage is TRBJ1-3; the match to TRBD1 covers 7 bases. Trimming cost V 4 bases and J 2 bases; bases outside gene matches: 3. Germline CDR1 SGDLS, CDR2 YYNGEE. The CDR3 runs to 14 residues.

This clone was observed once. J is TRBJ2-5 and V is TRBV9, with 12 bases identical to TRBD2. CDR3 size: 16 residues. J lost 5 bases, V lost 0 bases, and 5 bases had no gene match. Germline values: CDR1 SGDLS, CDR2 YYNGEE. CDR3 bases: TGTGCCAGCAGCGTAGAGACTAGCGGGGGAGGGGAGACCCAGTACTTC. This codes for CASSVETSGGGETQYF.

V is TRBV6-6 and J is TRBJ1-2; TRBD1 agrees at 12 bases. The ends lost 6 bases at V and 7 bases at J; junction bases unmatched: 6. Per the germline V gene, CDR1 is MNHNY and CDR2 is SVGAGI (reference sequence). The CDR3 length is 14 residues. CDR3 sequence reads: CASRPGQGASGYTF. The CDR3 nucleotides read TGTGCCAGCAGACCGGGACAGGGGGCTTCTGGCTACACCTTC.

This chain joins TRBV30 and TRBJ2-7; 7 nucleotides agree with TRBD1. The CDR3 spans 17 residues. With 0 bases clipped from V and 0 bases from J, the junction kept 11 bases outside the gene matches. The V gene's germline CDR1 is GTSNPN and CDR2 SVGIG (reference sequence). The CDR3: CAWSVRWTGPSSYEQYF. The CDR3 region has the DNA TGTGCCTGGAGTGTAAGATGGACAGGCCCAAGCTCCTACGAGCAGTACTTC.

This chain uses TRBV7-2 with TRBJ1-2, with D perhaps matching TRBD1 (6 bases). Trimming took 3 bases from V and 8 from J, leaving 16 bases between them. Germline-derived CDR1 and CDR2 are SGHTA and FQGNSA. The CDR3 extends over 14 amino acids. In DNA form, the CDR3 reads TGTGCCAGCAGCTTCAGGGGATTTGATCTGGGCTACACCTTC. Translation gives CASSFRGFDLGYTF.

The rearrangement uses TRBV27 and TRBJ1-1, with 9 bases matching TRBD1. The CDR3 extends over 15 amino acids. V dropped 4 bases and J dropped 1; count of bases not matched to a gene: 4. Germline V gene lookup returns CDR1 MNHEY and CDR2 SMNVEV (reference sequence). The CDR3 DNA is TGTGCCAGCAGTTGGATGACAGGGGGGAACACTGAAGCTTTCTTT. Translation: CASSWMTGGNTEAFF.

The chain joins TRBV18 to TRBJ1-6; TRBD1 matches 7 bases. J lost 5 bases, V lost 4 bases, and 2 bases had no gene match. The CDR3 covers 14 residues. Germline CDR1 reads KGHSH; CDR2 reads LQKENI. The CDR3 DNA sequence: TGTGCCAGCTCACTAGGACAGGATAATTCACCCCTCCACTTT. It encodes CASSLGQDNSPLHF. The full variable domain, in which reference TRBV18 and TRBJ1-6 provide the parts outside the CDR3, is NAGVMQNPRHLVRRRGQEARLRCSPMKGHSHVYWYRQLPEEGLKFMVYLQKENIIDESGMPKERFSAEFPKEGPSILRIQQVVRGDSAAYFCASSLGQDNSPLHFGNGTRLTVT.

The chain joins TRBV4-3 to TRBJ2-7; tentatively, D is TRBD2 (6 bases). Deletions cut 1 base from V and 5 bases from J, with 9 bases between. CDR3 size: 13 residues. Germline CDR1 and CDR2: LGHNA and YSLEER. CDR3 residues: CASSQVGGDEQYF. The CDR3 region has the DNA TGCGCCAGCAGCCAAGTCGGAGGGGACGAGCAGTACTTC.